Presented here are 9 T cell receptor beta chains from one specimen sequenced in a study of blood T cell repertoires in COVID-19. The assay was immunoSEQ multiplex PCR, and TCRdb's table has in-frame clones only and misses some. The sample records about 220,000 clones, 80% to 85% being singletons. Sequences were obtained from peripheral blood. These receptors came from a woman aged 60-75 years who had recovered from COVID-19.

The CDR3 is CASSSSRLHEQFF. For the CDR3, the DNA is TGTGCCAGCAGCTCATCCAGGTTGCATGAGCAGTTCTTC. The chain combines TRBV7-3 with TRBJ2-1; D is unclear. This CDR3 contains 13 residues. Trimming took 4 bases from V and 8 from J, leaving 12 bases between them. Germline V lookup: CDR1 SGHTA, CDR2 FQGTGA.

The chain employs TRBV5-4 and TRBJ1-3, with D maybe TRBD1 (6 bases). The CDR3 loop spans 18 amino acids. Trimming cost V 4 bases and J 4 bases, with 24 bases left between them. Germline V CDR1 and CDR2: SGHNT, YYREEE (reference sequence). The CDR3 region is CASSPGGRGSPLGNTIYF. CDR3 bases: TGTGCCAGCAGCCCGGGGGGCAGGGGATCCCCACTCGGAAACACCATATATTTT.

V usage is TRBV19 and J usage is TRBJ1-2, with 8 bases lining up with TRBD1. Germline CDR1 LNHDA, CDR2 SQIVND (reference sequence). The CDR3 is made up of 13 amino acids. V shed 4 bases and J 8 bases; nucleotides not matched to a gene: 6. The chain's CDR3 is CASSTGGIWGYTF. In DNA form, the CDR3 reads TGTGCCAGTAGTACAGGGGGCATCTGGGGCTACACCTTC.

CDR3 loop: CASRAGTGNQETQYF. In DNA form, the CDR3 reads TGTGCCAGCAGGGCCGGGACAGGGAACCAAGAGACCCAGTACTTC. The chain combines TRBV2 with TRBJ2-5, with 9 bases aligning to TRBD1. The CDR3 has 15 residues. Germline V gives CDR1 SNHLY, CDR2 FYNNEI. Germline trimming cut 6 bases from V and 0 bases from J; bases unmatched to any gene: 5.

The V call is TRBV5-6, the J call TRBJ1-6, with D maybe TRBD1 (5 bases). The CDR3 length is 15 residues. The germline V gene encodes CDR1 SGHDT and CDR2 YYEEEE. V was pared by 7 bases and J by 5 bases, with 16 bases between. The CDR3 DNA follows: TGTGCCAGCCCCAGGGAAAGGGGAAATAATTCACCCCTCCACTTT. Protein: CASPRERGNNSPLHF.

The chain uses TRBV29-1 and TRBJ1-2; the D is unclear. V was pared by 7 bases and J by 7 bases, with 16 bases between. Germline V gene sequence: CDR1 SQVTM, CDR2 ANQGSEA. This CDR3 has 12 residues. This CDR3 is CSGVGDGSGYTF. CDR3 coding DNA: TGCAGCGGGGTAGGAGACGGGAGTGGCTACACCTTC.

The chain uses TRBV6-5 and TRBJ1-2; TRBD1 agrees at 8 bases. V lost 5 bases and J lost 4; bases outside the gene matches: 6. CDR1 is MNHEY and CDR2 is SVGAGI in the germline V gene. This CDR3 region has 14 residues. CDR3 DNA: TGTGCCAGCAGTAAGACAGGGGCGGCCTATGGCTACACCTTC. Amino acids: CASSKTGAAYGYTF.

V gene TRBV7-3 combines with J gene TRBJ1-6; D gene uncertain. CDR3 length: 15 amino acids. CDR1 is SGHTA and CDR2 is FQGTGA in the germline V gene. V lost 0 bases and J 5 bases, leaving 8 bases between the germline ends. Here the CDR3 reads CASSLTESHNSPLHF. The CDR3 DNA follows: TGTGCCAGCAGCTTAACAGAGAGCCATAATTCACCCCTCCACTTT.

V gene TRBV11-2 combines with J gene TRBJ2-7, with TRBD1 identical over 7 bases. The J segment lost 2 bases and the V segment lost 4 bases, leaving 11 bases of the junction unmatched. Germline assignment: CDR1 SGHAT and CDR2 FQNNGV. This CDR3 is built from 16 residues. This CDR3 is CASSSFRRDRTYEQYF. The DNA for the CDR3 is TGTGCCAGCAGCTCATTTCGCCGGGACAGAACCTACGAGCAGTACTTC.